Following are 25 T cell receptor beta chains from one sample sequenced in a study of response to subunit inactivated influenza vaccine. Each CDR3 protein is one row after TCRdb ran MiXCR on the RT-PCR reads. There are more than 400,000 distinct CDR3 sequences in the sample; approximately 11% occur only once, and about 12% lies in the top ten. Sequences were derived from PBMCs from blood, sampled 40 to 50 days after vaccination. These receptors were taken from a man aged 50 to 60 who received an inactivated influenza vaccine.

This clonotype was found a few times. The CDR3 DNA reads TGTGCCAGCAATAGACTAGCGGGGAGCTACGAGCAGTACTTC. Protein sequence: CASNRLAGSYEQYF. The gene calls are TRBV5-8 and TRBJ2-7, with 11 positions matching TRBD2. The trim removed 6 bases at V and 3 bases at J, leaving 5 bases unmatched. Germline V lookup: CDR1 SGHTS, CDR2 YDEGEE. The CDR3 is 14 residues long.

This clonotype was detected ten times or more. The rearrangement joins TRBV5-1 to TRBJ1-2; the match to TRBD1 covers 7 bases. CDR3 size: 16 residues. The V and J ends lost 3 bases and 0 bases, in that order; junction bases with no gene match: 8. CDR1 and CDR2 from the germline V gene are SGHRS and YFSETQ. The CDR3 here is CASSYRQGGANYGYTF. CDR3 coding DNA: TGCGCCAGCAGCTACCGACAGGGAGGGGCTAACTATGGCTACACCTTC.

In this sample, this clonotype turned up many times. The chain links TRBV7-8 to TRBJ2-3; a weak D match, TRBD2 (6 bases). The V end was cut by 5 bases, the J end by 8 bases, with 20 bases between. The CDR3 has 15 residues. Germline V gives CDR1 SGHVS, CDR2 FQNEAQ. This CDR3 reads CASSPSGGDGGTQYF. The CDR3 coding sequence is TGTGCCAGCAGCCCCAGCGGAGGGGATGGTGGTACGCAGTATTTT. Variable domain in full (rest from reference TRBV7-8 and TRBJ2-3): GAGVSQSPRYKVAKRGQDVALRCDPISGHVSLFWYQQALGQGPEFLTYFQNEAQLDKSGLPSDRFFAERPEGSVSTLKIQRTQQEDSAVYLCASSPSGGDGGTQYFGPGTRLTVL.

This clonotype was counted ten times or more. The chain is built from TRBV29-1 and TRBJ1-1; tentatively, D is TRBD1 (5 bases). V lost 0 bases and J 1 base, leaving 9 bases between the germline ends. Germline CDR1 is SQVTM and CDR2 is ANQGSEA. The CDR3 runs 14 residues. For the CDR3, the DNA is TGCAGCGTTGAAGAAGGACACACGAACACTGAAGCTTTCTTT. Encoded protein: CSVEEGHTNTEAFF.

The CDR3 sequence: CASSLPTQGRLNTEAFF. The CDR3 DNA reads TGTGCCAGCAGCTTACCCACTCAGGGACGGTTGAACACTGAAGCTTTCTTT. The rearrangement uses TRBV7-8 and TRBJ1-1, with D perhaps matching TRBD1 (5 bases). The CDR3 has 17 residues. Germline V gene data show CDR1 as SGHVS and CDR2 as FQNEAQ. V was shortened by 2 bases and J by 0 bases, with 16 bases between the two germline ends.

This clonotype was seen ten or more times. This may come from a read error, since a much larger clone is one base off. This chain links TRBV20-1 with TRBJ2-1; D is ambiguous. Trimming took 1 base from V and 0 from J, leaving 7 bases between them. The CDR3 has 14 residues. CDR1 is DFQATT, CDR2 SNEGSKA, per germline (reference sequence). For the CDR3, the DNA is TGCAGTGCTAGAGGGCGGAACTCCTACAATGAGCAGTTCTTC. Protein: CSARGRNSYNEQFF.

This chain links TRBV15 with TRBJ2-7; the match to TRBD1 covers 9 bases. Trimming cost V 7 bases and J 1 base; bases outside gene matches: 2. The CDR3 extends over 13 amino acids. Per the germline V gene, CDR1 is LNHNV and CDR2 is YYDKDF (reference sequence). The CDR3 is CATKGTGSYEQYF. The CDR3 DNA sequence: TGTGCCACCAAAGGGACAGGGTCCTACGAGCAGTACTTC.

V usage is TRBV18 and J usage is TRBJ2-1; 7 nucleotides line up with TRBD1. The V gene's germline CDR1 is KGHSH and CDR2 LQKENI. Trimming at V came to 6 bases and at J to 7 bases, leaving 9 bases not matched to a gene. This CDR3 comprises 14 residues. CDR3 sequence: CASSRTGNVNEQFF. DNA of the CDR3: TGTGCCAGCTCGCGGACAGGAAATGTGAATGAGCAGTTCTTC.

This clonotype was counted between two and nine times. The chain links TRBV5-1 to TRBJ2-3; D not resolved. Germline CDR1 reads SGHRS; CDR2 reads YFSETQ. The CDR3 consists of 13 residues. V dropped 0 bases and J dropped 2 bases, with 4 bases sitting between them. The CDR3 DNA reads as TGCGCCAGCAGCTTGGACACCACAGATACGCAGTATTTT. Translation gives CASSLDTTDTQYF.

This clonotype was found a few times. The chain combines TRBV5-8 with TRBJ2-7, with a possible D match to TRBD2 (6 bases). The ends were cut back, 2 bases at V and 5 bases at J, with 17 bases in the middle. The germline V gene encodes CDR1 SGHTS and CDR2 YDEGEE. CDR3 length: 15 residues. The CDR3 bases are TGTGCCAGCAGCTTAGTGTGGGACTGGCAGGACGAGCAGTACTTC. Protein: CASSLVWDWQDEQYF.

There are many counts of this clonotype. The CDR3 region is CASSLKVGQGAYEQYF. In nucleotides, the CDR3 is TGTGCCAGCAGTCTAAAGGTGGGACAGGGGGCTTACGAGCAGTACTTC. The V gene is TRBV28, the J gene TRBJ2-7, with 12 bases identical to TRBD1. The CDR3 has 16 residues. Trimming took 5 bases from V and 4 from J; bases not matched to a gene: 9. Germline assignment: CDR1 MDHEN and CDR2 SYDVKM.

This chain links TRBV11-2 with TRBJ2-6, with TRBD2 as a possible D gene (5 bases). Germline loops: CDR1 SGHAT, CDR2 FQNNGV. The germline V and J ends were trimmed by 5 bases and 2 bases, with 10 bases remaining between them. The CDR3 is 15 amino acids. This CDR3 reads CASSPLGAGANVLTF. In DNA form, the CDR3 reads TGTGCCAGCAGCCCACTGGGAGCTGGGGCCAACGTCCTGACTTTC.

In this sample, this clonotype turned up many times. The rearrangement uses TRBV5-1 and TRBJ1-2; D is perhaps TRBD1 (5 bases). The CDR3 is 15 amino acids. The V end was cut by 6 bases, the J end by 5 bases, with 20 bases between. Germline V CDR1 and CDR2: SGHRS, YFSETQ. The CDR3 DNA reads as TGCGCCAGCATGGATCCGGGGGGGGACCTGTATGGCTACACCTTC. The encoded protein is CASMDPGGDLYGYTF.

This CDR3 is CASSDGGGFSNQPQHF. In DNA, the CDR3 is TGTGCCAGCAGTGATGGGGGGGGATTTAGCAATCAGCCCCAGCATTTT. This chain connects TRBV6-1 to TRBJ1-5; tentative D call: TRBD1 (5 bases). V was pared by 3 bases and J by 0 bases, with 12 bases between. The germline gives CDR1 MNHNS, CDR2 SASEGT. The CDR3 length is 16 residues.

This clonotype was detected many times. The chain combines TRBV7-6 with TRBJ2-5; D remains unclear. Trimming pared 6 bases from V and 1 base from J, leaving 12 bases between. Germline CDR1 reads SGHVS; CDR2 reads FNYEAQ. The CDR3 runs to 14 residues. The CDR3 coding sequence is TGTGCCAGCAGTTTACGACACCTCCAAGAGACCCAGTACTTC. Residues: CASSLRHLQETQYF.

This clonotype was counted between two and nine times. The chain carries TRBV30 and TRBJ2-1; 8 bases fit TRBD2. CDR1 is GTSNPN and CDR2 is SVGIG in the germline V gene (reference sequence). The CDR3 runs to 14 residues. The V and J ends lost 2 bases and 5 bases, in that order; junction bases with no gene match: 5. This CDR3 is CAWSWGSGDNEQFF. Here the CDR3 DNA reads TGTGCCTGGAGTTGGGGTAGCGGGGACAATGAGCAGTTCTTC.

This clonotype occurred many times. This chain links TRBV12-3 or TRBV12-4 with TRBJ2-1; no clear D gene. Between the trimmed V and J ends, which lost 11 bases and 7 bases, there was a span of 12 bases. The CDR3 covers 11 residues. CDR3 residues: CASGPFNEQFF. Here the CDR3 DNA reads TGTGCCTCTGGACCCTTTAATGAGCAGTTCTTC.

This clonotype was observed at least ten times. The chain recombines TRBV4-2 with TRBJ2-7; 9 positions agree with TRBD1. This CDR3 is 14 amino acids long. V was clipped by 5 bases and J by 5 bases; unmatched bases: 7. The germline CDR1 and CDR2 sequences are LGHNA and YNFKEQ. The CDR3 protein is CASSFGTGIDEQYF. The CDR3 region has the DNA TGTGCCAGCAGCTTTGGGACAGGGATCGACGAGCAGTACTTC.

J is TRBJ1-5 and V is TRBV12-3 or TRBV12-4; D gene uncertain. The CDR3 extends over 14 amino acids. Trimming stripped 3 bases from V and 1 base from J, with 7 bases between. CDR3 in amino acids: CASSFGESNQPQHF. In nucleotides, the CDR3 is TGTGCCAGCAGTTTTGGGGAGAGCAATCAGCCCCAGCATTTT.

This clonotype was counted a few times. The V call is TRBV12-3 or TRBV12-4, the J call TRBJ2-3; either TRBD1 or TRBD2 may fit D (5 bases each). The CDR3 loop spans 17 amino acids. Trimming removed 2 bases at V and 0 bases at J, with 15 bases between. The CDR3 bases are TGTGCCAGCAGTTTAAGGTGGGACGTGGATAGCACAGATACGCAGTATTTT. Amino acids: CASSLRWDVDSTDTQYF.

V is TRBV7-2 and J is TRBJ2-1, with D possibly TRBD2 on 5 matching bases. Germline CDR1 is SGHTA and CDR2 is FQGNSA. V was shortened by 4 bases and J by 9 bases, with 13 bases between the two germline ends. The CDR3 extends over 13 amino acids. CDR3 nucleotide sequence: TGTGCCAGCAGCTCACAACTAGTAATTGAGCAGTTCTTC. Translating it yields CASSSQLVIEQFF.

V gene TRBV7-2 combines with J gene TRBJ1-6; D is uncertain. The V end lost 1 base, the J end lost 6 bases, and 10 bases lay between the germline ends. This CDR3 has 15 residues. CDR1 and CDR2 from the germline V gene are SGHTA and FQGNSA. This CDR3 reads CASSLVGDGNSPLHF. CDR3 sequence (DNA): TGTGCCAGCAGCTTAGTGGGTGATGGTAATTCACCCCTCCACTTT.

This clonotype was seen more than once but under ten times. CDR3: CASSLGGRPNQPQHF. The CDR3 coding sequence is TGCGCCAGCAGCTTGGGCGGACGCCCCAATCAGCCCCAGCATTTT. V gene TRBV5-1 combines with J gene TRBJ1-5; the D is unclear. Germline lookup yields CDR1 SGHRS and CDR2 YFSETQ. The CDR3 extends over 15 amino acids. The V end was cut by 0 bases, the J end by 3 bases, with 10 bases between.

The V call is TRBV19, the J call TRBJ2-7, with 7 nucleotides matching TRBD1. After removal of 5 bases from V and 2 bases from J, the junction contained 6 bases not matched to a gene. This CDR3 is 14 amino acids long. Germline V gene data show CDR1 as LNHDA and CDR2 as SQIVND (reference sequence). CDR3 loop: CASSAGQDTYEQYF. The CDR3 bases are TGTGCCAGTAGTGCCGGACAGGATACCTACGAGCAGTACTTC.

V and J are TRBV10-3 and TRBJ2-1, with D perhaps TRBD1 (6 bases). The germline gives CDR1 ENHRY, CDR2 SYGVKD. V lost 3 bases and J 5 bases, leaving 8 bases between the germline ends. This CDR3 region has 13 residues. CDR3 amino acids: CAISDRDNNEQFF. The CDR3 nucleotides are TGTGCCATCAGTGACCGGGACAACAATGAGCAGTTCTTC.